This T cell receptor beta chain derives from a study of CD8+CD57+ T cells in acquired aplastic anemia. At the level of the study: Across the sorted CD4+ and CD8+ cells, DNA amounts averaged roughly 3.5 ug. Study-wide results and limits: For CD8+ Simpson's diversity, patients and controls showed no significant difference.

CDR3 and TCR beta VDJ profiling relied on a genomic DNA template. One entry per CDR3 protein results from TCRdb running MiXCR on the reads. The data show 220,000 or so distinct CDR3 sequences, 60% to 80% seen once. With respect to this clonotype: Antigen unknown.

The CDR3 has 13 amino acids. The germline CDR1 and CDR2 sequences are DFQATT and SNEGSKA (reference sequence). The ends were cut back, 5 bases at V and 0 bases at J, with 5 bases in the middle. Previously, flow cytometry had revealed CD8+CD57+ cell expansion in the patients chosen for sequencing. Severe acquired aplastic anemia was the diagnosis recorded for all patients. The sequence was collected from a human donor with aplastic anemia. V and J are TRBV20-1 and TRBJ1-6; D is unresolved. Sequenced input: sorted CD4+, CD8+, or CD8+CD57+ T cells (not recorded which) from PBMCs. CDR3 nucleotide sequence: TGCAGTGCTGGCAGCTCCTATAATTCACCCCTCCACTTT. Its translation: CSAGSSYNSPLHF.